This T cell receptor (beta chain) was retrieved from a study of OX40 agonist ivuxolimab in advanced cancers. The CDR3 extends over 15 amino acids. Trimming cost V 5 bases and J 1 base, with 14 bases left between them. Germline V gene sequence: CDR1 MDHEN, CDR2 SYDVKM. Clones were read by immunoSEQ multiplex PCR, and TCRdb kept only the in-frame ones, dropping some. Of tens of thousands of clones detected, 82% appear once; the ten largest clones hold about 0.41%. J is TRBJ2-5 and V is TRBV28; no definite D call. The sequencing used CD4+ or CD8+ T cells sorted from blood, collected in a trial of the OX40 agonist ivuxolimab. This clonotype originated in an adult with an advanced solid tumor such as melanoma, head and neck, liver or kidney cancer. This chain's CDR3 is CASSRPAVGQETQYF. Written as DNA, the CDR3 is TGTGCCAGCAGTCGCCCGGCGGTTGGCCAAGAGACCCAGTACTTC.